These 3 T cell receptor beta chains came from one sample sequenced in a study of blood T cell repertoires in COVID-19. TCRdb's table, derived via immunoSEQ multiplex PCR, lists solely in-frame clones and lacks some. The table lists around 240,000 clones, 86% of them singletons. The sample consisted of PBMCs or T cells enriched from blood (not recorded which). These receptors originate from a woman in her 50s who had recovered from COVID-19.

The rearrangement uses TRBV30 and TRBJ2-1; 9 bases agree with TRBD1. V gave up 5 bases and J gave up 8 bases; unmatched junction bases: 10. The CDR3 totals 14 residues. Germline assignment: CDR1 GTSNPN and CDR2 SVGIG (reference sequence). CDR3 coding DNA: TGTGCCTGGCGAACCGGGACAGGGAGCTATGAGCAGTTCTTC. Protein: CAWRTGTGSYEQFF.

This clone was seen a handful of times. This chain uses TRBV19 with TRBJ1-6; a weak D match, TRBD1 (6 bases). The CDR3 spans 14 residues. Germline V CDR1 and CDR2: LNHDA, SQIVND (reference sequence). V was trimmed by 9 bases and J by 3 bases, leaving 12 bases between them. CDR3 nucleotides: TGTGCCAGCGTAGACAGGAACTATAATTCACCCCTCCACTTT. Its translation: CASVDRNYNSPLHF.

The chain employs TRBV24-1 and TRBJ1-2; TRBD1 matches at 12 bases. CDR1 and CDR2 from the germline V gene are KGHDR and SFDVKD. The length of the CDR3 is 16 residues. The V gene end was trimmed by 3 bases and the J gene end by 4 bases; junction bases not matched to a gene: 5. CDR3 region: CATSDPGTGGVYGYTF. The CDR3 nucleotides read TGTGCCACCAGTGATCCAGGGACAGGGGGCGTCTATGGCTACACCTTC.